These 20 T cell receptor beta chains were all obtained from the same sample, sequenced in a study of immune evolution from preneoplasia to lung adenocarcinoma. Generated by immunoSEQ multiplex PCR, the TCRdb table keeps only in-frame clones and is missing some. In the table there are around 4,800 clones, roughly 79% of which are singletons. Sequenced sample: FFPE minimally invasive lung adenocarcinoma tissue. Receptor source: a person aged 55-80 years with lung adenocarcinoma.

This clone was observed a single time. V is TRBV19 and J is TRBJ2-3; weak D call: TRBD2 (5 bases). V lost 6 bases to trimming and J lost 0 bases, with 13 bases between them. The germline gives CDR1 LNHDA, CDR2 SQIVND (reference sequence). This CDR3 is 15 amino acids long. The CDR3 DNA follows: TGTGCCAGTAGACTCGACTATTCTAGCACAGATACGCAGTATTTT. This translates into CASRLDYSSTDTQYF.

V gene TRBV5-1 combines with J gene TRBJ1-1, with a weak D call TRBD1 (5 bases). V lost 3 bases and J 2 bases, leaving 14 bases between the germline ends. Germline lookup yields CDR1 SGHRS and CDR2 YFSETQ. The CDR3 length is 15 residues. The CDR3 spells CASSSTGVSNTEAFF. The CDR3 bases are TGCGCCAGCAGCTCCACGGGGGTATCAAACACTGAAGCTTTCTTT.

The chain joins TRBV5-4 to TRBJ2-7; no clear D gene. Germline loops: CDR1 SGHNT, CDR2 YYREEE (reference sequence). CDR3 size: 15 residues. The V and J ends lost 0 bases and 6 bases respectively, with 16 bases between them. The CDR3 region is CASSLDASGSTEQYF. CDR3 DNA: TGTGCCAGCAGCTTGGATGCGTCGGGCAGCACCGAGCAGTACTTC.

The chain carries TRBV19 and TRBJ2-1, with D perhaps given as TRBD1 or TRBD2 (5 bases each). Trimming removed 8 bases from V and 14 bases from J, with 28 bases in between. Germline CDR1 reads LNHDA; CDR2 reads SQIVND (reference sequence). The CDR3 extends over 15 amino acids. The CDR3 is CASWSPTGHTRGEFF. The DNA for the CDR3 is TGTGCCAGTTGGTCCCCAACGGGGCATACCCGTGGTGAGTTCTTC.

V gene TRBV5-1 combines with J gene TRBJ1-2; TRBD1 is a possible D gene (5 bases). Trimming left V 0 bases short and J 3 bases short, with 9 bases between. The CDR3 length is 14 residues. Germline V gene data show CDR1 as SGHRS and CDR2 as YFSETQ. CDR3 region: CASSLGQGDYGYTF. CDR3 nucleotide sequence: TGCGCCAGCAGCTTGGGTCAGGGCGACTATGGCTACACCTTC.

The genes are TRBV4-2 and TRBJ2-1, with 13 bases fitting TRBD2. V shed 1 base and J 9 bases; nucleotides not matched to a gene: 6. CDR3 size: 16 residues. Germline V CDR1 and CDR2: LGHNA, YNFKEQ. CDR3 amino acids: CASSQAGTSGTREQFF. The CDR3 DNA sequence: TGTGCCAGCAGCCAAGCGGGGACTAGCGGGACTCGTGAGCAGTTCTTC.

This clone was seen a handful of times. The chain employs TRBV7-2 and TRBJ2-7; 10 bases fit TRBD2. Germline loops: CDR1 SGHTA, CDR2 FQGNSA. After removal of 5 bases from V and 8 bases from J, the junction contained 15 bases not matched to a gene. This CDR3 region has 16 residues. This CDR3 reads CASSLTSGPLPAQQYF. DNA for the CDR3: TGTGCCAGCAGCCTGACTAGCGGGCCCCTCCCCGCCCAGCAGTACTTC. Drawing the rest from reference TRBV7-2 and TRBJ2-7, the complete variable domain is GAGVSQSPSNKVTEKGKDVELRCDPISGHTALYWYRQSLGQGLEFLIYFQGNSAPDKSGLPSDRFSAERTGGSVSTLTIQRTQQEDSAVYLCASSLTSGPLPAQQYFGPGTRLTVT.

V gene TRBV29-1 combines with J gene TRBJ2-1; 14 nucleotides agree with TRBD2. With 6 bases clipped from V and 9 bases from J, the junction kept 4 bases outside the gene matches. This CDR3 is 13 amino acids long. Germline loops: CDR1 SQVTM, CDR2 ANQGSEA. In nucleotides, the CDR3 is TGCAGCGTCGGACTAGCGGGAGGCATTGAGCAGTTCTTC. It encodes CSVGLAGGIEQFF.

The chain combines TRBV29-1 with TRBJ1-2; D gene uncertain. The V end was cut by 5 bases, the J end by 2 bases, with 15 bases between. This CDR3 comprises 14 residues. Germline V lookup: CDR1 SQVTM, CDR2 ANQGSEA. The CDR3 spells CSVNQDGRNYGYTF. The DNA of the CDR3 is TGCAGCGTTAATCAGGACGGACGAAACTATGGCTACACCTTC.

This clone was observed a single time. The chain combines TRBV27 with TRBJ2-2; tentatively, D is TRBD1 or TRBD2 (5 bases each). Per the germline V gene, CDR1 is MNHEY and CDR2 is SMNVEV (reference sequence). This CDR3 has 14 amino acids. V was trimmed by 2 bases and J by 4 bases, leaving 8 bases between them. CDR3 sequence (DNA): TGTGCCAGCAGTTTAGCTGGGGGCACCGGGGAGCTGTTTTTT. This encodes CASSLAGGTGELFF.

The chain has TRBV10-3 and TRBJ2-1; possible D gene TRBD2, 6 bases. Trimming pared 7 bases from V and 1 base from J, leaving 11 bases between. From germline, CDR1 is ENHRY and CDR2 SYGVKD. The CDR3 spans 14 residues. CDR3 nucleotide sequence: TGTGCCATCAATCCGGGAGTGTCCTACAATGAGCAGTTCTTC. It codes for CAINPGVSYNEQFF.

The chain couples TRBV29-1 to TRBJ2-2; TRBD2 might be the D (6 bases). The CDR3 has 14 residues. The V end was cut by 5 bases, the J end by 0 bases, with 10 bases between. CDR1 SQVTM and CDR2 ANQGSEA come from the germline V gene. In DNA, the CDR3 is TGCAGCGTTTCGGGACTCGCGAACACCGGGGAGCTGTTTTTT. Protein product: CSVSGLANTGELFF.

This clone was picked up a small number of times. This sequence joins TRBV5-1 and TRBJ2-5, with TRBD2 identical over 8 bases. This CDR3 is 15 amino acids long. The germline gives CDR1 SGHRS, CDR2 YFSETQ. Unmatched junction bases numbered 8, after V lost 2 bases and J lost 5 bases. The CDR3 is CASSFFAGGRETQYF. As DNA, the CDR3 is TGCGCCAGCAGCTTCTTCGCGGGAGGTAGGGAGACCCAGTACTTC. Variable domain in full (rest from reference TRBV5-1 and TRBJ2-5): KAGVTQTPRYLIKTRGQQVTLSCSPISGHRSVSWYQQTPGQGLQFLFEYFSETQRNKGNFPGRFSGRQFSNSRSEMNVSTLELGDSALYLCASSFFAGGRETQYFGPGTRLLVL.

In this sample, this clone turned up a few times. The rearrangement uses TRBV5-6 and TRBJ1-1; D remains ambiguous. V was cut by 4 bases and J by 2 bases, with 12 bases left in between. CDR3 size: 14 residues. Per the germline V gene, CDR1 is SGHDT and CDR2 is YYEEEE. CDR3 in DNA: TGTGCCAGCAGCAGGGAAGCCAGCAACACTGAAGCTTTCTTT. The encoded protein is CASSREASNTEAFF.

The V call is TRBV7-3, the J call TRBJ2-7; D perhaps matches TRBD2 (5 bases). CDR1 SGHTA and CDR2 FQGTGA come from the germline V gene. Between the trimmed V and J ends, which lost 2 bases and 7 bases, there was a span of 12 bases. The CDR3 has 13 amino acids. This CDR3 reads CASSLRGSGEQYF. CDR3 DNA sequence: TGTGCCAGCAGCTTACGAGGGAGTGGAGAGCAGTACTTC.

The chain links TRBV9 to TRBJ2-7, with a weak D call TRBD1 (6 bases). CDR1 is SGDLS, CDR2 YYNGEE, per germline. Trimming stripped 4 bases from V and 3 bases from J, with 17 bases between. This CDR3 spans 15 amino acids. CDR3 residues: CASSLGTSGIYEQYF. CDR3 in DNA: TGTGCCAGCAGCCTAGGGACATCCGGGATCTACGAGCAGTACTTC.

V and J are TRBV7-9 and TRBJ1-2; maybe TRBD1 (6 bases). Germline CDR1 is SEHNR and CDR2 is FQNEAQ (reference sequence). V was trimmed by 7 bases and J by 0 bases, leaving 15 bases between them. The CDR3 covers 15 residues. CDR3: CASTPQGKTNYGYTF. CDR3 sequence (DNA): TGTGCCAGCACTCCTCAGGGGAAAACTAACTATGGCTACACCTTC.

V is TRBV27 and J is TRBJ1-2; D call uncertain. Per germline, CDR1 MNHEY and CDR2 SMNVEV (reference sequence). Trimming cost V 3 bases and J 0 bases, with 14 bases left between them. This CDR3 comprises 16 residues. The CDR3 loop is CASSFNLGLANYGYTF. The CDR3 nucleotides are TGTGCCAGCAGTTTCAATCTTGGATTAGCTAACTATGGCTACACCTTC.

This clone has just one count. This chain joins TRBV19 and TRBJ2-1; TRBD1 aligns across 11 bases. The CDR3 has 14 amino acids. The V gene's germline CDR1 is LNHDA and CDR2 SQIVND (reference sequence). The ends lost 7 bases at V and 7 bases at J; junction bases unmatched: 6. CDR3 nucleotide sequence: TGTGCCAGTAAATCGGACAGGGGGCGGAATGAGCAGTTCTTC. Translating it yields CASKSDRGRNEQFF.

This sequence joins TRBV2 and TRBJ1-1; D is uncertain. The CDR3 sequence is 13 residues long. V dropped 6 bases and J dropped 1 base, with 9 bases sitting between them. Germline V gene lookup returns CDR1 SNHLY and CDR2 FYNNEI. CDR3 bases: TGTGCCAGCAGGACGTCGGCGAACACTGAAGCTTTCTTT. It encodes CASRTSANTEAFF.